The source of this T cell receptor (beta chain) is a study of OX40 agonist ivuxolimab in advanced cancers. V was clipped by 6 bases and J by 3 bases; unmatched bases: 9. The CDR3 sequence is 15 residues long. Germline V gene lookup returns CDR1 MGHDK and CDR2 SYGVNS. Libraries were prepared by immunoSEQ multiplex PCR; TCRdb keeps only in-frame clonotypes and omits some of them. The sample lists about 62,000 clones, approximately 88% seen once, with roughly 5% in the top ten. The genes are TRBV25-1 and TRBJ1-2, with 8 bases aligning to TRBD1. The sample was CD4+ or CD8+ T cells sorted from blood, taken in a trial of the OX40 agonist ivuxolimab. The sequence derives from an adult with an advanced solid tumor such as melanoma, head and neck, liver or kidney cancer. The DNA for the CDR3 is TGTGCCAGCAGCTTGACAGGGGTCGGAGACTATGGCTACACCTTC. Residues: CASSLTGVGDYGYTF.